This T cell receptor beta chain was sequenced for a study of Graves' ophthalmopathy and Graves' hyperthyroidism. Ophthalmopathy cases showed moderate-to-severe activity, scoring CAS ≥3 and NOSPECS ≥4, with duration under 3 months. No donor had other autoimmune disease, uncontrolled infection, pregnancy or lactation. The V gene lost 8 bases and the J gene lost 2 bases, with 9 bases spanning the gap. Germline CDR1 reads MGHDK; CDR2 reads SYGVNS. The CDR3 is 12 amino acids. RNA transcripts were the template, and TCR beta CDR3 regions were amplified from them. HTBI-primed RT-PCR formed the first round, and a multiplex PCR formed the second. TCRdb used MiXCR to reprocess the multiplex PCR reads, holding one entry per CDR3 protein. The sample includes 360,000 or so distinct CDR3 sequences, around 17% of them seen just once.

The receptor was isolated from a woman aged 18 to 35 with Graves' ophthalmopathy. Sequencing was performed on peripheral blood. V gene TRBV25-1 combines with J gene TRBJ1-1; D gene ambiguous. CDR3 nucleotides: TGTGCCAGCGGGCAGTACAACACTGAAGCTTTCTTT. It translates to CASGQYNTEAFF.